This T cell receptor (beta chain) was observed in a study of blood T cell repertoires in COVID-19. Study background: Samples representing acute and convalescent COVID-19 were sourced from the United States, Italy and Spain.

Methods used by the authors: Amplification with reference gene primers provided the estimates of nucleated cell counts. The method was immunoSEQ multiplex PCR; TCRdb's version includes in-frame clones alone and lacks a portion of them. The D gene and trimming were derived from the DNA, and the V and J assignments and clone size from that table. The table lists about 81,000 clones, 86% of them singletons. CDR1 and CDR2 (germline): SGDLS, YYNGEE. Losses at the gene ends were 4 bases for V and 2 bases for J; bases not matched to a gene: 6. The CDR3 is 16 amino acids. Sequenced: peripheral blood. The chain uses TRBV9 and TRBJ2-3; 11 nucleotides line up with TRBD2. The clonotype comes from a human donor in a cohort sampled during active COVID-19. The CDR3 DNA reads as TGTGCCAGCAGCCCAGTAGCGGGAGGGACCACAGATACGCAGTATTTT. Translating it yields CASSPVAGGTTDTQYF. Variable domain in full (rest from reference TRBV9 and TRBJ2-3): DSGVTQTPKHLITATGQRVTLRCSPRSGDLSVYWYQQSLDQGLQFLIQYYNGEERAKGNILERFSAQQFPDLHSELNLSSLELGDSALYFCASSPVAGGTTDTQYFGPGTRLTVL.